The entry below describes one T cell receptor (beta chain). No cognate antigen has been identified for it. Qualities for individual bases were not recorded, and no much larger clone is one base off. The source of the sample is a study of blood T cell repertoires in COVID-19 (TCRdb year 2020). Concerning the study at large: Samples covering the acute and convalescent phases of COVID-19 were provided by collaborators in the United States, Italy and Spain. The repertoires were released in a freely available public database meant as a resource for research on the immune response to SARS-CoV-2. Sample metadata almost always included a de-identified subject ID, COVID-19 status, age in years and sex. The prospective study material was composed of cDNA or gDNA derived from T cells, B-cell-depleted T cells, or PBMCs. The samples were drawn from the first 160 participants of the ongoing ImmuneRACE study and from under 1,500 subjects provided by 6 global collaborators. Where HLA class I and class II types were available, the types were taken from metadata supplied by the sample provider, not from assay-based typing. Subjects who had been exposed to COVID-19, were actively infected with it, or had recovered from it provided the deeply sampled blood TCRbeta repertoires that made up the dataset.

Study-wide conclusions, independent of this receptor: How much clinical and demographic metadata was included differed by source and by participant, and the metadata was provided uncurated.

TCRbeta CDR3 regions were amplified from genomic DNA by means of the immunoSEQ Assay, a bias-controlled multiplex PCR. In the authors' own workflow: The number of nucleated cells in each sample was estimated from the amplification of reference gene primers within the assay. Sequence reads were collapsed and filtered to measure the absolute abundance of every unique TCRbeta CDR3 rearrangement. For each sample, productive Simpson clonality was calculated as the square root of Simpson's diversity index over productive rearrangements. The clones in this table, taken by TCRdb from immuneACCESS, are in-frame only. Not every clone is retained; where verified, under half of the shortfall comes from an unresolved V gene, and the cause of the rest is unknown. The V and J calls and clone size come from that table; D and trimming were worked out from the DNA. Recorded for this sample are 250,000 to 300,000 clones; roughly 86% of them occurred a single time. Approximately 5.3% of the sample is in the top ten clones.

According to the germline V gene, CDR1 reads SGDLS and CDR2 reads YYNGEE. V is clipped by 0 bases and J by 6 bases, and the sequence between their germline boundaries is 12 bases long. From cysteine to phenylalanine, the CDR3 is 14 amino acids long. Solely the CDR3 DNA is kept, with 42 bases framed from the first base. In Seattle, one collaborating source enrolled patients while the infection was active and tracked those patients longitudinally over the course of disease. Collaborating institutions collected whole blood in K2EDTA tubes following their own protocols. For TCRbeta analysis, collaborators shipped samples as frozen whole blood, isolated PBMCs, or DNA extracted from either of those sample types.

The receptor's source is a woman aged 55-70 years with COVID-19, enrolled during active disease. The sequence is built from TRBV9 and TRBJ1-2; TRBD1 could be the D gene, as 6 bases match. The sequenced sample was peripheral blood. The sequenced DNA is TGTGCCAGCAGCGTAGCAGGCAGGGGAAATGGCTACACCTTC. Its protein product is CASSVAGRGNGYTF.